The following is a T cell receptor (beta chain) sequence with its context. The antigen remains undetermined. The data are from a study of shared clonotypes between healthy human individuals. Study findings and constraints: Non-shared clonotypes were found to have lower generation probabilities than the clonotypes that were shared by all four of the sorted-subset donors.

The assay was immunoSEQ multiplex PCR, and TCRdb's table has in-frame clones only and misses some. The sample comprises some 1.5 million clones, 95% to 99% of which are singletons, and 0.4% to 0.45% rests with the top ten. The ends lost 4 bases at V and 12 bases at J; junction bases unmatched: 6. Germline V gene data show CDR1 as MNHEY and CDR2 as SVGAGI. The CDR3 loop spans 13 amino acids. The TCR originated in a man aged 25 to 40 in good health. The sequencing input was naive CD4+ T cells sorted from blood. Specified subset: CD45RA+ positively selected. This chain joins TRBV6-5 and TRBJ2-1; TRBD2 matches 10 bases. The CDR3 is CASSFGTSALQFF. CDR3 nucleotides: TGTGCCAGCAGTTTCGGGACTAGCGCCTTGCAGTTCTTC.